This TCR beta chain was captured by sequencing in a study of beta chain features in type 1 diabetes. Reverse transcribing all isolated RNA meant expressed TCRB transcripts were sequenced. Libraries were prepared by immunoSEQ multiplex PCR; TCRdb keeps only in-frame clonotypes and omits some of them. This table has 300,000 to 450,000 clones, around a fifth appearing once. A remark on this clone: Its specificity is not known.

The CDR3 is 13 residues long. With 4 bases clipped from V and 7 bases from J, the junction kept 5 bases outside the gene matches. Germline V lookup: CDR1 SGHRS, CDR2 YFSETQ. Sorting of CD4+ naive, central memory, regulatory and stem cell-like memory cells was performed via CD45RO/CCR7/CD25/CD127/CD95/CD27. Regarding the study as a whole: Researchers could not determine here whether HLA type influences TCRB rearrangement. For type 1 diabetes patients, VDJ junctions showed fewer insertions and more deletions. A cDNA-based sequencing approach could over-represent cells with high TCR expression.

The material sequenced was naive CD4+ T cells from blood. This chain uses TRBV5-1 with TRBJ1-5, with 7 bases that match TRBD1. This TCR came from a woman between 18 and 30 years old in good health. The CDR3 region is CASSRQGGQPQHF. The CDR3 DNA follows: TGCGCCAGCAGCAGGCAGGGGGGACAGCCCCAGCATTTT. Using reference TRBV5-1 and TRBJ1-5 for the parts outside the CDR3, the full variable domain is KAGVTQTPRYLIKTRGQQVTLSCSPISGHRSVSWYQQTPGQGLQFLFEYFSETQRNKGNFPGRFSGRQFSNSRSEMNVSTLELGDSALYLCASSRQGGQPQHFGDGTRLSIL.